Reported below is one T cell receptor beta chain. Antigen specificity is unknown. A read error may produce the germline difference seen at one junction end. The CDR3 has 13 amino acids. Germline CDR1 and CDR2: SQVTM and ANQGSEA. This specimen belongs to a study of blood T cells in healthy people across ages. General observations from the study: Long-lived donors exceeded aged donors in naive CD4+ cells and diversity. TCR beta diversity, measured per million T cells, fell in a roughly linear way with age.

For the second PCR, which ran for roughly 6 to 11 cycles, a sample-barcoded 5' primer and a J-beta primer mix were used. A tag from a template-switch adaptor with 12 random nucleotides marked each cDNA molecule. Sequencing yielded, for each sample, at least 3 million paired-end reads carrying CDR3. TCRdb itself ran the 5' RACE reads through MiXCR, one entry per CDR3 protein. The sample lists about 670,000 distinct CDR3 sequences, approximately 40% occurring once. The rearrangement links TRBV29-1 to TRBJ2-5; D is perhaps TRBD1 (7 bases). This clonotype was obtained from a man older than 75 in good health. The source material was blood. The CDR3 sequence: CSVDRQGGEAQYF. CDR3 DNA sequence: TGCAGCGTTGATCGACAGGGAGGAGAGGCCCAGTACTTC.